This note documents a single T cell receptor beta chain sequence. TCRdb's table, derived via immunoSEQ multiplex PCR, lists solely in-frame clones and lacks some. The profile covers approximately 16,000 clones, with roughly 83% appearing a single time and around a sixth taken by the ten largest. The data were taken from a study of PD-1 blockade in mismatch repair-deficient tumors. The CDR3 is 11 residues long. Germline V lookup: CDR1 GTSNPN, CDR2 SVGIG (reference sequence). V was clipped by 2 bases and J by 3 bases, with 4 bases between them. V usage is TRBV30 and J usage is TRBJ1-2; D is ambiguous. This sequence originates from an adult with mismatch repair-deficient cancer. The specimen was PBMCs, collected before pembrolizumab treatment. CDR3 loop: CAWSWDYGYTF. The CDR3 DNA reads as TGTGCCTGGAGTTGGGACTATGGCTACACCTTC.